This T cell receptor (beta chain) was recovered during a study of molecular identifiers for immune sequencing clone quantification. CDR3 length: 14 amino acids. V was cut by 3 bases and J by 1 base, with 8 bases left in between. In germline, CDR1 is MGHRA, CDR2 YSYEKL. TCRdb processed the PCR reads anew with MiXCR; each CDR3 protein has one entry. This table holds approximately 670,000 distinct CDR3 sequences, around 20% found once. This clonotype has a count of ten or more. Naive CD8 T cells were sorted as CD8+CD4-CCR7+CD45RA+. The specimen was naive CD8+ T cells from blood, with Jurkat cell RNA spiked in. Subset described: FACS-sorted CD8+CD4-CCR7+CD45RA+ naive T cells. This clonotype was sampled from a human donor in good health. Some libraries in this study had Jurkat cell RNA spiked in. The V call is TRBV4-1, the J call TRBJ2-3; a possible D gene is TRBD1 (5 bases). The CDR3 DNA reads as TGCGCCAGCAGCCATGGGGCGGGCACAGATACGCAGTATTTT. Residues: CASSHGAGTDTQYF.